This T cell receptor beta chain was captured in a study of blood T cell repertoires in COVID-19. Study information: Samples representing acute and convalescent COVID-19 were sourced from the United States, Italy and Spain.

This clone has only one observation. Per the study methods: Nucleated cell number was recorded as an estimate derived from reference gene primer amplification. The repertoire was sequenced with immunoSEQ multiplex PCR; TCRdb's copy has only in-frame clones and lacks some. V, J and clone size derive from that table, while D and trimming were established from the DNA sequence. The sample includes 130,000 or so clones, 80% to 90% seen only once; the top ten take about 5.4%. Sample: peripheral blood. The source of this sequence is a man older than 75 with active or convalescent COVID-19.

This CDR3 is CASSLTAGNTIYF. The DNA of the CDR3 is TGTGCCAGCAGTTTGACAGCTGGAAACACCATATATTTT. This chain uses TRBV28 with TRBJ1-3; TRBD1 is a possible D gene (5 bases). There are 13 residues in the CDR3. Germline-derived CDR1 and CDR2 are MDHEN and SYDVKM. V shed 3 bases and J shed 2 bases, with 5 bases lying between them.